The 23 T cell receptor beta chains given below trace back to one sample, sequenced in a study of T-cell memory formation after mild COVID-19. TCRdb re-derived calls from the 5' RACE reads in MiXCR, one entry per CDR3 protein. The repertoire holds around 250,000 distinct CDR3 sequences, with about a sixth as singletons. The sample consisted of PBMCs or a T cell subset sorted from them (not recorded which). Receptors originate from a man between 18 and 35 years old who had mild COVID-19 (a few samples of this study predate the infection). Cell type and time point are not known.

This clonotype has a single count. The chain has TRBV19 and TRBJ2-1; D gene uncertain. Trimming stripped 1 base from V and 3 bases from J, with 7 bases between. This CDR3 spans 14 amino acids. Germline CDR1 is LNHDA and CDR2 is SQIVND (reference sequence). CDR3: CASSIASGYNEQFF. The DNA of the CDR3 is TGTGCCAGTAGTATAGCGAGTGGCTACAATGAGCAGTTCTTC.

The chain links TRBV6-5 to TRBJ2-2; no clear D gene. Trimming left V 1 base short and J 1 base short, with 4 bases between. There are 14 residues in the CDR3. CDR1 is MNHEY, CDR2 SVGAGI, per germline. The DNA of the CDR3 is TGTGCCAGCAGTTACTTCTTGAACACCGGGGAGCTGTTTTTT. Translation: CASSYFLNTGELFF.

The chain uses TRBV5-8 and TRBJ1-1; D is undetermined. Trimming stripped 1 base from V and 1 base from J, with 8 bases between. The CDR3 length is 14 residues. Germline lookup yields CDR1 SGHTS and CDR2 YDEGEE. The CDR3 sequence is CASSLSLGNTEAFF. The CDR3 DNA reads TGTGCCAGCAGCTTGTCGCTAGGGAACACTGAAGCTTTCTTT.

V gene TRBV6-5 combines with J gene TRBJ2-1; D is ambiguous. The V gene lost 5 bases and the J gene lost 0 bases, with 14 bases spanning the gap. Per the germline V gene, CDR1 is MNHEY and CDR2 is SVGAGI. The CDR3 totals 16 residues. The CDR3 loop is CASSPLGRSSYNEQFF. The CDR3 nucleotides read TGTGCCAGCAGTCCCCTCGGTCGGAGCTCCTACAATGAGCAGTTCTTC.

The chain recombines TRBV12-3 or TRBV12-4 with TRBJ2-3; TRBD2 matches at 7 bases. The CDR3 runs to 17 residues. The ends lost 5 bases at V and 6 bases at J; junction bases unmatched: 17. The CDR3 DNA reads as TGTGCCAGCAGTCTAAGGGGCGGGGGAGCTTCTGCGGATACGCAGTATTTT. It is translated as CASSLRGGGASADTQYF.

Only a few counts were recorded for this clonotype. The rearrangement joins TRBV6-2 or TRBV6-3 to TRBJ2-7; 7 bases are shared with TRBD2. This CDR3 is 12 amino acids long. CDR1 is MNHEY, CDR2 SVGEGT, per germline. Trimming removed 4 bases from V and 7 bases from J; junction bases left unmatched: 4. The CDR3 here is CASSSRGEEQYV. The CDR3 DNA is TGTGCCAGCAGTTCACGGGGGGAGGAGCAGTACGTC.

This clonotype was counted only a few times. This chain joins TRBV25-1 and TRBJ2-3, with 8 bases aligning to TRBD2. The CDR3 loop spans 14 amino acids. Germline-derived CDR1 and CDR2 are MGHDK and SYGVNS. J lost 4 bases, V lost 3 bases, and 3 bases had no gene match. DNA for the CDR3: TGTGCCAGCAGTGATCTTAGCGGGGCAGATACGCAGTATTTT. Translated, it gives CASSDLSGADTQYF.

The V and J genes are TRBV9 and TRBJ2-5; 10 bases line up with TRBD1. This CDR3 has 15 residues. V was clipped by 2 bases and J by 4 bases; unmatched bases: 5. The V gene's germline CDR1 is SGDLS and CDR2 YYNGEE. Here the CDR3 DNA reads TGTGCCAGCAGCGTTGCCGACAGGGGGCGAGAGACCCAGTACTTC. As protein: CASSVADRGRETQYF.

This clonotype has just a few counts. The J gene is TRBJ1-1, the V gene TRBV7-2, with 9 bases aligning to TRBD1. V was pared by 2 bases and J by 1 base, with 2 bases of the junction left unmatched. This CDR3 contains 15 residues. Germline values: CDR1 SGHTA, CDR2 FQGNSA. This CDR3 reads CASSLTTGGNTEAFF. CDR3 nucleotides: TGTGCCAGCAGCTTAACGACAGGGGGGAACACTGAAGCTTTCTTT.

J is TRBJ2-5 and V is TRBV2; the D gene is possibly TRBD1 (7 bases). Looked up from germline, CDR1 is SNHLY and CDR2 is FYNNEI. V lost 11 bases, J lost 1 base, and 20 bases lay in between. The CDR3 covers 15 residues. In DNA form, the CDR3 reads TGTGCCGGGAGGACAGGCTGGAGTGTCCAAGAGACCCAGTACTTC. It encodes CAGRTGWSVQETQYF.

The CDR3, as DNA: TGTGCCAGCAGTCTAATCCCCTACAGGGGGAGAAGGGATACGCAGTATTTT. It codes for CASSLIPYRGRRDTQYF. The V and J genes are TRBV28 and TRBJ2-3; 8 bases match TRBD1. Trimming removed 5 bases from V and 6 bases from J; junction bases left unmatched: 16. Germline V lookup: CDR1 MDHEN, CDR2 SYDVKM. The CDR3 loop spans 17 amino acids.

The chain links TRBV15 to TRBJ2-7; unclear D gene. The CDR3 contains 12 residues. Trimming removed 0 bases at V and 5 bases at J, with 5 bases between. Germline values: CDR1 LNHNV, CDR2 YYDKDF (reference sequence). CDR3 loop: CATSRDGHEQYV. The CDR3 DNA reads as TGTGCCACCAGCAGAGATGGTCACGAGCAGTACGTC.

V is TRBV7-2 and J is TRBJ1-4, with a tentative D call TRBD1 (6 bases). This CDR3 region has 15 residues. V lost 0 bases and J 4 bases, leaving 9 bases between the germline ends. The germline gives CDR1 SGHTA, CDR2 FQGNSA. The CDR3 region has the DNA TGTGCCAGCAGCTTAGCGACAGGCATTAATGAAAAACTGTTTTTT. Its translation: CASSLATGINEKLFF.

The table lists this clonotype with a few counts. The V and J genes are TRBV4-3 and TRBJ2-3; unclear D gene. Germline V gives CDR1 LGHNA, CDR2 YSLEER. V was cut by 2 bases and J by 0 bases, with 12 bases left in between. The CDR3 is 16 residues long. CDR3 amino acids: CASSQHYKLSTDTQYF. The CDR3 DNA reads as TGCGCCAGCAGCCAACACTACAAACTTAGCACAGATACGCAGTATTTT.

V gene TRBV20-1 combines with J gene TRBJ2-1, with TRBD2 as a possible D gene (6 bases). Germline values: CDR1 DFQATT, CDR2 SNEGSKA (reference sequence). V was shortened by 0 bases and J by 2 bases, with 14 bases between the two germline ends. This CDR3 is 16 amino acids long. CDR3 nucleotide sequence: TGCAGTGCTAGAGAAGGGTGGGGAGGCACCTACAATGAGCAGTTCTTC. Translated: CSAREGWGGTYNEQFF.

This chain uses TRBV12-3 or TRBV12-4 with TRBJ1-4; the D is unclear. Trimming stripped 6 bases from V and 0 bases from J, with 14 bases between. The CDR3 covers 16 residues. Here the CDR3 reads CASSPGSLATNEKLFF. For the CDR3, the DNA is TGTGCCAGCAGCCCTGGTAGCCTTGCAACTAATGAAAAACTGTTTTTT.

This clonotype occurred a few times. This chain links TRBV28 with TRBJ1-1, with 8 bases fitting TRBD1. This CDR3 is 14 amino acids long. Unmatched junction bases numbered 5, after V lost 4 bases and J lost 4 bases. The germline CDR1 and CDR2 sequences are MDHEN and SYDVKM. CDR3 sequence reads: CASSWTGQITEAFF. Here the CDR3 DNA reads TGTGCCAGCAGTTGGACAGGGCAGATCACTGAAGCTTTCTTT.

The chain has TRBV6-5 and TRBJ2-3, with 8 bases aligning to TRBD1. The CDR3 has 13 residues. CDR1 and CDR2 (germline): MNHEY, SVGAGI. The V segment lost 7 bases and the J segment 8 bases; nucleotides outside the gene matches: 8. The chain's CDR3 is CASMGTGMGTQYF. The CDR3 nucleotides read TGTGCCAGCATGGGGACAGGAATGGGTACGCAGTATTTT.

A few counts support this clonotype. The chain is built from TRBV2 and TRBJ1-1, with 9 bases lining up with TRBD1. There are 13 residues in the CDR3. CDR1 SNHLY and CDR2 FYNNEI come from the germline V gene. V was clipped by 6 bases and J by 7 bases; unmatched bases: 6. Here the CDR3 DNA reads TGTGCCAGCAGCCCGACAGGGGGTTTTGAAGCTTTCTTT. Amino acid sequence: CASSPTGGFEAFF.

Ten or more counts support this clonotype. The genes are TRBV5-4 and TRBJ2-5, with 10 bases matching TRBD2. In germline, CDR1 is SGHNT, CDR2 YYREEE (reference sequence). The CDR3 is 15 amino acids. V trimming: 4 bases; J trimming: 4 bases; junction bases outside the gene matches: 7. For the CDR3, the DNA is TGTGCCAGCAGCATGGGACTAGCGAGAAGAGAGACCCAGTACTTC. This gives the protein CASSMGLARRETQYF.

The chain uses TRBV29-1 and TRBJ2-2; 12 positions match TRBD2. Germline V gives CDR1 SQVTM, CDR2 ANQGSEA. CDR3 size: 14 residues. CDR3 in amino acids: CVLAGGANTGELFF. The CDR3 region has the DNA TGCGTCCTAGCGGGGGGGGCGAACACCGGGGAGCTGTTTTTT.

A few counts support this clonotype. The genes are TRBV4-3 and TRBJ2-1, with a tentative D call TRBD2 (5 bases). Germline CDR1 is LGHNA and CDR2 is YSLEER. The V end was cut by 0 bases, the J end by 7 bases, with 7 bases between. The CDR3 contains 13 residues. CDR3 nucleotide sequence: TGCGCCAGCAGCCAAGAGAGGGAGAATGAGCAGTTCTTC. Amino acids: CASSQERENEQFF.

This clonotype was recorded a few times. V usage is TRBV4-3 and J usage is TRBJ2-1; 9 bases agree with TRBD2. Trimming at V came to 1 base and at J to 9 bases, leaving 10 bases not matched to a gene. CDR3 length equals 16 residues. Germline loops: CDR1 LGHNA, CDR2 YSLEER. Here the CDR3 DNA reads TGCGCCAGCAGCCAAGGGGTCAGGACTAGCGAGGGTGAGCAGTTCTTC. Amino acids: CASSQGVRTSEGEQFF.